Listed below are T cell receptor beta chains from one sample, sequenced in a study of T cell clusters in autoimmune cytopenias. TCRdb reanalyzed the multiplex PCR reads, giving one entry per CDR3 protein sequence and no DNA. This specimen shows several thousand distinct CDR3 sequences; the ten leading clones hold 25% to 40%. These data also formed part of another study, on T cell repertoires in aging, cancer and after chemotherapy.

The sequenced material came from peripheral blood. The receptors stem from a human donor with an autoimmune cytopenia or autoimmune hepatitis (not recorded which). Each CDR3 is given with its conserved first and last residue. The order of the fields is J gene, V gene, clone size, CDR3 protein. Not every row has a clone size; where given, it reads once, few, many or a size class.

J gene: TRBJ2-2
V gene: TRBV7-9
clone size: -
CDR3 protein: CASSLEGPPNTGELFF

J gene: TRBJ2-5
V gene: TRBV7-6
clone size: -
CDR3 protein: CASSKLAGTQETQYF

J gene: TRBJ1-4
V gene: TRBV10-3
clone size: -
CDR3 protein: CAIRPGQGAEEKLFF

J gene: TRBJ2-5
V gene: TRBV27
clone size: -
CDR3 protein: CASSTSRETRETQYF

J gene: TRBJ1-2
V gene: TRBV30
clone size: -
CDR3 protein: CAWSAGTGSYGYTF

J gene: TRBJ2-6
V gene: TRBV12-3/TRBV12-4
clone size: medium-sized
CDR3 protein: CASSFGTSNFGANVLTF

J gene: TRBJ2-7
V gene: TRBV7-2
clone size: -
CDR3 protein: CASSLTRGTSGKRGEQYF

J gene: TRBJ1-1
V gene: TRBV27
clone size: medium-sized
CDR3 protein: CASTPSRGYTEAFF

J gene: TRBJ2-6
V gene: TRBV19
clone size: -
CDR3 protein: CASSIVRDSWSGANVLTF

J gene: TRBJ1-1
V gene: TRBV7-9
clone size: -
CDR3 protein: CASLGEINTEAFF

J gene: TRBJ2-7
V gene: TRBV6-6
clone size: medium-sized
CDR3 protein: CASTVDGSYEQYF

J gene: TRBJ2-5
V gene: TRBV12-3/TRBV12-4
clone size: -
CDR3 protein: CASSTLQGVETQYF

J gene: TRBJ1-3
V gene: TRBV6-1
clone size: -
CDR3 protein: CASILSWFSGNTIYF

J gene: TRBJ2-3
V gene: TRBV6-5
clone size: medium-sized
CDR3 protein: CASSYSQGTDTQYF

J gene: TRBJ2-3
V gene: TRBV10-3
clone size: -
CDR3 protein: CAISVGSGTATDTQYF

J gene: TRBJ1-2
V gene: TRBV15
clone size: medium-sized
CDR3 protein: CATSRGAQTYGYTF

J gene: TRBJ2-7
V gene: TRBV18
clone size: -
CDR3 protein: CASSPRGRLAGEIEQYF

J gene: TRBJ2-7
V gene: TRBV28
clone size: -
CDR3 protein: CASSLWGQGAGGSYEQYF

J gene: TRBJ2-7
V gene: TRBV20-1
clone size: -
CDR3 protein: CSARTTAWEQYF

J gene: TRBJ2-3
V gene: TRBV14
clone size: -
CDR3 protein: CASSPRILAVRDTQYF

J gene: TRBJ1-1
V gene: TRBV12-3/TRBV12-4
clone size: -
CDR3 protein: CASSLTGMGLNTEAFF

J gene: TRBJ1-1
V gene: TRBV5-1
clone size: -
CDR3 protein: CASSFTGGTEAFF

J gene: TRBJ1-1
V gene: TRBV7-6
clone size: -
CDR3 protein: CASSFLTGGNTEAFF

J gene: TRBJ2-2
V gene: TRBV5-5
clone size: -
CDR3 protein: CASSWDRARTGELFF

J gene: TRBJ2-2
V gene: TRBV11-2
clone size: -
CDR3 protein: CASSFGGDTGELFF

J gene: TRBJ1-5
V gene: TRBV6-1
clone size: -
CDR3 protein: CASTLDRSNQPQHF

J gene: TRBJ2-2
V gene: TRBV11-2
clone size: -
CDR3 protein: CASSWGTVRGFTGELFF

J gene: TRBJ2-1
V gene: TRBV20-1
clone size: -
CDR3 protein: CSARLSVNYNEQFF

J gene: TRBJ2-6
V gene: TRBV6-1
clone size: -
CDR3 protein: CASSGRDGTSGANVLTF

J gene: TRBJ2-5
V gene: TRBV29-1
clone size: medium-sized
CDR3 protein: CSVGTGGNQETQYF

J gene: TRBJ1-5
V gene: TRBV19
clone size: -
CDR3 protein: CASSGTGGQQPQHF

J gene: TRBJ2-1
V gene: TRBV5-4
clone size: -
CDR3 protein: CASSFQLRSGSEQFF

J gene: TRBJ1-2
V gene: TRBV20-1
clone size: medium-sized
CDR3 protein: CSARPDYGYTF

J gene: TRBJ1-2
V gene: TRBV5-6
clone size: medium-sized
CDR3 protein: CASSFDRTGGLNYGYTF

J gene: TRBJ1-1
V gene: TRBV6-5
clone size: -
CDR3 protein: CASSRPGSMNTEAFF

J gene: TRBJ1-2
V gene: TRBV5-4
clone size: medium-sized
CDR3 protein: CASSEGRYGYTF

J gene: TRBJ2-7
V gene: TRBV11-2
clone size: -
CDR3 protein: CASSLDSYEQYF

J gene: TRBJ2-2
V gene: TRBV24-1
clone size: -
CDR3 protein: CATSDGTGGFRTGELFF

J gene: TRBJ2-7
V gene: TRBV27
clone size: medium-sized
CDR3 protein: CASRGTGILSYEQYF

J gene: TRBJ2-2
V gene: TRBV20-1
clone size: -
CDR3 protein: CSASGGTSGNTGELFF

J gene: TRBJ1-4
V gene: TRBV6-5
clone size: -
CDR3 protein: CASSYSQGAGEKLFF

J gene: TRBJ2-7
V gene: TRBV6-5
clone size: medium-sized
CDR3 protein: CASSWGHLDSYEQYF

J gene: TRBJ2-7
V gene: TRBV7-9
clone size: medium-sized
CDR3 protein: CASSRDRAYEQYF

J gene: TRBJ1-5
V gene: TRBV10-3
clone size: -
CDR3 protein: CAIRAGREGQPQHF

J gene: TRBJ1-2
V gene: TRBV6-5
clone size: -
CDR3 protein: CASSYSGRTGVSYGYTF

J gene: TRBJ1-5
V gene: TRBV18
clone size: -
CDR3 protein: CASSPQGGSNQPQHF

J gene: TRBJ1-3
V gene: TRBV7-9
clone size: -
CDR3 protein: CASSPGPTTAGGKTIYF

J gene: TRBJ1-1
V gene: TRBV19
clone size: -
CDR3 protein: CASSRYTEAFF

J gene: TRBJ2-5
V gene: TRBV7-2
clone size: medium-sized
CDR3 protein: CASSGGQGAWETQYF

J gene: TRBJ2-2
V gene: TRBV6-6
clone size: -
CDR3 protein: CASSYSEGSTGELFF

J gene: TRBJ2-7
V gene: TRBV20-1
clone size: -
CDR3 protein: CSASGWTGPYEQYF